Each of the 26 T cell receptor beta chains below was sequenced from the same sample in a study of blood T cell repertoires in COVID-19. Assay: immunoSEQ multiplex PCR; the TCRdb copy retains only in-frame clones and omits some. This table has 130,000 or so clones, approximately 87% appearing once. The sequencing input was peripheral blood. All receptors derive from a man in his forties or fifties with active COVID-19.

The chain links TRBV5-6 to TRBJ1-2; D remains unclear. The CDR3 has 14 residues. Germline CDR1 SGHDT, CDR2 YYEEEE. Trimming removed 0 bases at V and 2 bases at J, with 8 bases between. The CDR3 DNA is TGTGCCAGCAGCTTGGTCGGCAGGAACTATGGCTACACCTTC. This translates into CASSLVGRNYGYTF.

The chain combines TRBV11-3 with TRBJ2-1; 11 positions agree with TRBD1. From germline, CDR1 is SGHNT and CDR2 YENEEA. There are 17 residues in the CDR3. V was pared by 5 bases and J by 5 bases, with 11 bases of the junction left unmatched. For the CDR3, the DNA is TGTGCCAGCAGCCTAGGATCACCGGGACAGGGGGACAATGAGCAGTTCTTC. Translating gives CASSLGSPGQGDNEQFF.

The chain joins TRBV6-6 to TRBJ2-7, with D maybe TRBD1 (5 bases). The CDR3 loop spans 14 amino acids. The V and J ends lost 2 bases and 5 bases respectively, with 13 bases between them. Per the germline V gene, CDR1 is MNHNY and CDR2 is SVGAGI (reference sequence). The CDR3 region is CASSYLPGWDEQYF. The CDR3 nucleotides read TGTGCCAGCAGTTACCTCCCAGGGTGGGACGAGCAGTACTTC.

V gene TRBV18 combines with J gene TRBJ1-2, with D hard to call. CDR1 and CDR2 (germline): KGHSH, LQKENI. Trimming shortened V by 2 bases and J by 4 bases, and 8 bases separated the two germline ends. This CDR3 spans 13 amino acids. The CDR3 reads CASSPSGLYGYTF. In nucleotides, the CDR3 is TGTGCCAGCTCACCATCTGGACTCTATGGCTACACCTTC.

This clone has only one observation. The gene calls are TRBV5-6 and TRBJ1-5; D unclear. The CDR3 covers 14 residues. Germline V lookup: CDR1 SGHDT, CDR2 YYEEEE. Trimming stripped 0 bases from V and 6 bases from J, with 10 bases between. CDR3 DNA: TGTGCCAGCAGCTTGGGGAGGGCGGCTCAGCCCCAGCATTTT. Translating it yields CASSLGRAAQPQHF.

The chain recombines TRBV30 with TRBJ2-2, with D perhaps TRBD1 (7 bases). CDR3 length equals 12 residues. Between the trimmed V and J ends, which lost 3 bases and 7 bases, there was a span of 9 bases. Germline V gene sequence: CDR1 GTSNPN, CDR2 SVGIG (reference sequence). The CDR3 reads CAWSQGGGELFF. In nucleotides, the CDR3 is TGTGCCTGGAGCCAGGGGGGCGGGGAGCTGTTTTTT. Together with reference TRBV30 and TRBJ2-2, the CDR3 gives the full variable domain: SQTIHQWPATLVQPVGSPLSLECTVEGTSNPNLYWYRQAAGRGLQLLFYSVGIGQISSEVPQNLSASRPQDRQFILSSKKLLLSDSGFYLCAWSQGGGELFFGEGSRLTVL.

The chain employs TRBV18 and TRBJ2-7; unclear D gene. The V end lost 3 bases, the J end lost 2 bases, and 8 bases lay between the germline ends. Germline lookup yields CDR1 KGHSH and CDR2 LQKENI. This CDR3 spans 13 amino acids. CDR3 in DNA: TGTGCCAGCTCACCCTCCAGGACCTACGAGCAGTACTTC. Translating gives CASSPSRTYEQYF.

The gene calls are TRBV5-1 and TRBJ2-5; 8 bases agree with TRBD1. CDR3 length: 15 residues. Trimming at V came to 1 base and at J to 1 base, leaving 3 bases not matched to a gene. CDR1 and CDR2 (germline): SGHRS, YFSETQ. CDR3 sequence reads: CASSLMGQVQETQYF. CDR3 in DNA: TGCGCCAGCAGCTTGATGGGACAGGTCCAAGAGACCCAGTACTTC.

The chain combines TRBV9 with TRBJ2-7, with D unresolved. There are 16 residues in the CDR3. Germline V CDR1 and CDR2: SGDLS, YYNGEE. V lost 0 bases and J lost 3, with 16 bases in between. The CDR3 DNA reads TGTGCCAGCAGCGTAGGGTCAACTCGGAGTAACTACGAGCAGTACTTC. Protein product: CASSVGSTRSNYEQYF.

The chain recombines TRBV11-3 with TRBJ2-1; maybe TRBD2 (6 bases). Germline V gene lookup returns CDR1 SGHNT and CDR2 YENEEA. Trimming pared 5 bases from V and 6 bases from J, leaving 11 bases between. The CDR3 runs 13 residues. CDR3 in DNA: TGTGCCAGCAGCCGGGACTTTGGCAATGAGCAGTTCTTC. It yields the protein CASSRDFGNEQFF.

The V gene is TRBV30, the J gene TRBJ2-5; D unclear. V was clipped by 1 base and J by 4 bases, with 7 bases between them. The CDR3 covers 12 residues. Per germline, CDR1 GTSNPN and CDR2 SVGIG (reference sequence). CDR3 in amino acids: CAWSDSGETQYF. In nucleotides, the CDR3 is TGTGCCTGGAGTGACTCCGGAGAGACCCAGTACTTC.

This clone was picked up one time. The chain links TRBV14 to TRBJ1-1; 7 bases match TRBD1. V was clipped by 4 bases and J by 2 bases; unmatched bases: 4. This CDR3 has 14 residues. Germline CDR1 reads SGHDN; CDR2 reads FVKESK. The DNA of the CDR3 is TGTGCCAGCAGCCTGGGACAGTTCAACACTGAAGCTTTCTTT. It encodes CASSLGQFNTEAFF.

The count of this clone is one. This chain joins TRBV10-3 and TRBJ1-5; D unresolved. The CDR3 consists of 12 residues. Germline CDR1 reads ENHRY; CDR2 reads SYGVKD. The V gene lost 0 bases and the J gene lost 6 bases, with 3 bases spanning the gap. This CDR3 is CAISESSQPQHF. The CDR3 DNA is TGTGCCATCAGTGAGTCGAGTCAGCCCCAGCATTTT.

The chain couples TRBV18 to TRBJ1-5; 10 nucleotides match TRBD1. The CDR3 totals 18 residues. V shed 5 bases and J 0 bases; nucleotides not matched to a gene: 10. Germline CDR1 reads KGHSH; CDR2 reads LQKENI. For the CDR3, the DNA is TGTGCCAGCTCAGCCGGGACAGGGGACCGGTATAGCAATCAGCCCCAGCATTTT. It encodes CASSAGTGDRYSNQPQHF. The full variable domain, in which reference TRBV18 and TRBJ1-5 provide the parts outside the CDR3, is NAGVMQNPRHLVRRRGQEARLRCSPMKGHSHVYWYRQLPEEGLKFMVYLQKENIIDESGMPKERFSAEFPKEGPSILRIQQVVRGDSAAYFCASSAGTGDRYSNQPQHFGDGTRLSIL.

The chain has TRBV2 and TRBJ1-2, with a possible D match to TRBD1 (6 bases). V was pared by 6 bases and J by 4 bases, with 18 bases between. CDR1 and CDR2 (germline): SNHLY, FYNNEI. The CDR3 contains 15 residues. CDR3 coding DNA: TGTGCCAGCAGAGAGATCACAGGGCTGGGCTATGGCTACACCTTC. Translating gives CASREITGLGYGYTF.

The J gene is TRBJ2-3, the V gene TRBV18, with D tentatively TRBD2 (7 bases). Germline assignment: CDR1 KGHSH and CDR2 LQKENI. The V end was cut by 2 bases, the J end by 4 bases, with 13 bases between. The CDR3 runs 15 residues. For the CDR3, the DNA is TGTGCCAGCTCACCAGTAGGGGGGGTTGCAGATACGCAGTATTTT. Encoded protein: CASSPVGGVADTQYF.

The chain carries TRBV7-2 and TRBJ1-1, with D maybe TRBD1 (6 bases). Germline V gene sequence: CDR1 SGHTA, CDR2 FQGNSA. The CDR3 consists of 12 residues. Trimming cost V 6 bases and J 4 bases, with 9 bases left between them. The chain's CDR3 is CASRPDSTEAFF. CDR3 DNA: TGTGCCAGCAGGCCGGACAGCACTGAAGCTTTCTTT.

This sequence joins TRBV2 and TRBJ2-4; D remains unclear. Germline V gene sequence: CDR1 SNHLY, CDR2 FYNNEI. The CDR3 consists of 11 residues. Trimming stripped 8 bases from V and 7 bases from J, with 9 bases between. Here the CDR3 reads CASQTRNIQYF. For the CDR3, the DNA is TGTGCCAGCCAGACCAGGAACATTCAGTACTTC.

The chain carries TRBV3-1 (or the pseudogene TRBV3-2) and TRBJ2-6, with 9 bases fitting TRBD1. V lost 4 bases to trimming and J lost 6 bases; unmatched junction nucleotides: 7. Germline assignment: CDR1 LGHDT and CDR2 YNNKEL (reference sequence). The CDR3 is 16 residues long. The CDR3 here is CASSRPDRGKANVLTF. The CDR3 nucleotides are TGTGCCAGCAGCCGACCGGACAGGGGCAAGGCCAACGTCCTGACTTTC.

This chain links TRBV7-3 with TRBJ2-1; 8 bases map to TRBD2. V lost 2 bases to trimming and J lost 4 bases; unmatched junction nucleotides: 4. Germline lookup yields CDR1 SGHTA and CDR2 FQGTGA. The CDR3 is 15 residues long. CDR3 nucleotides: TGTGCCAGCAGCTTACAGAGCGGGAGTTACAATGAGCAGTTCTTC. The encoded protein is CASSLQSGSYNEQFF. Based on the CDR3 plus reference TRBV7-3 and TRBJ2-1, the full variable domain is GAGVSQTPSNKVTEKGKYVELRCDPISGHTALYWYRQSLGQGPEFLIYFQGTGAADDSGLPNDRFFAVRPEGSVSTLKIQRTERGDSAVYLCASSLQSGSYNEQFFGPGTRLTVL.

The chain joins TRBV6-2 or TRBV6-3 to TRBJ1-6; D ambiguous. The germline CDR1 and CDR2 sequences are MNHEY and SVGEGT. The CDR3 runs to 13 residues. Trimming pared 2 bases from V and 7 bases from J, leaving 6 bases between. The CDR3 reads CASSYNRNSPLHF. CDR3 nucleotide sequence: TGTGCCAGCAGTTACAACAGAAATTCACCCCTCCACTTT.

The chain has TRBV11-2 and TRBJ1-2, with D possibly TRBD1 on 5 matching bases. V lost 4 bases and J lost 3, with 15 bases in between. This CDR3 contains 15 residues. Germline assignment: CDR1 SGHAT and CDR2 FQNNGV. The CDR3 DNA reads TGTGCCAGCAGCTCCCCGGGACGGAGGGACTATGGCTACACCTTC. Its translation: CASSSPGRRDYGYTF.

V usage is TRBV7-3 and J usage is TRBJ2-3; possibly TRBD2 for D (6 bases). The germline V gene encodes CDR1 SGHTA and CDR2 FQGTGA. Deletions cut 1 base from V and 2 bases from J, with 13 bases between. The CDR3 loop spans 16 amino acids. This chain's CDR3 is CASSLSRDSITDTQYF. In nucleotides, the CDR3 is TGTGCCAGCAGCTTAAGTCGGGACTCAATCACAGATACGCAGTATTTT.

This clone was seen just once. The genes are TRBV30 and TRBJ1-3; D uncertain. CDR1 and CDR2 from the germline V gene are GTSNPN and SVGIG (reference sequence). The CDR3 totals 13 residues. The V end lost 3 bases, the J end lost 9 bases, and 15 bases lay between the germline ends. Here the CDR3 reads CAWRRGPEGTIYF. The DNA for the CDR3 is TGTGCCTGGAGGAGAGGGCCGGAGGGCACCATATATTTT.

The chain links TRBV6-5 to TRBJ2-7; 10 bases match TRBD2. In germline, CDR1 is MNHEY, CDR2 SVGAGI. There are 15 residues in the CDR3. After removal of 0 bases from V and 7 bases from J, the junction contained 6 bases not matched to a gene. CDR3: CASSYSSGGAGEQYF. The CDR3 DNA reads as TGTGCCAGCAGTTACTCGAGCGGGGGGGCCGGGGAGCAGTACTTC.

This sequence joins TRBV4-1 and TRBJ2-5, with D perhaps matching TRBD2 (5 bases). CDR1 is MGHRA and CDR2 is YSYEKL in the germline V gene. Between the trimmed V and J ends, which lost 1 base and 2 bases, there was a span of 11 bases. The CDR3 spans 15 residues. In DNA, the CDR3 is TGCGCCAGCAGCCAAGTGGGAGTATTTCAAGAGACCCAGTACTTC. The encoded protein is CASSQVGVFQETQYF.